The 30 T cell receptor beta chains listed next were all sequenced from one sample in a study of cytomegalovirus exposure and HLA in healthy donors. PCR involved 60 Vbeta and 13 Jbeta primers. The table came from immunoSEQ multiplex PCR; TCRdb's copy has only in-frame clones and leaves some out. Here the sample spans approximately 190,000 clones, around 80% being singletons. Sequences were obtained from PBMCs. The receptors shown here come from a man in his forties in good health and CMV-seropositive.

This clone was recorded only once. This sample also contains other DNA sequences that code for the same CDR3. This chain links TRBV18 with TRBJ2-1, with 11 bases lining up with TRBD2. The CDR3 is 14 residues long. J gave up 7 bases and V 1 base, and 0 bases lay outside the gene matches. CDR1 and CDR2 from the germline V gene are KGHSH and LQKENI. For the CDR3, the DNA is TGTGCCAGCTCACCACTAGCGGGAGGGAATGAGCAGTTCTTC. Its protein product is CASSPLAGGNEQFF. The full variable domain, with the rest looked up from reference TRBV18 and TRBJ2-1, is NAGVMQNPRHLVRRRGQEARLRCSPMKGHSHVYWYRQLPEEGLKFMVYLQKENIIDESGMPKERFSAEFPKEGPSILRIQQVVRGDSAAYFCASSPLAGGNEQFFGPGTRLTVL.

The J gene is TRBJ1-1, the V gene TRBV6-1; D is ambiguous. Germline V lookup: CDR1 MNHNS, CDR2 SASEGT. V dropped 2 bases and J dropped 0 bases, with 10 bases sitting between them. The CDR3 totals 15 residues. This CDR3 reads CASSERETMNTEAFF. Written as DNA, the CDR3 is TGTGCCAGCAGTGAACGGGAGACCATGAACACTGAAGCTTTCTTT.

The rearrangement joins TRBV7-6 to TRBJ1-4; tentative D call: TRBD1 (6 bases). In germline, CDR1 is SGHVS, CDR2 FNYEAQ. V lost 2 bases and J lost 8, with 18 bases in between. CDR3 length: 16 amino acids. Here the CDR3 reads CASSLTIQGQGEKLFF. The CDR3 region has the DNA TGTGCCAGCAGCTTAACCATACAGGGCCAAGGGGAAAAACTGTTTTTT. Full variable domain (rest looked up from reference TRBV7-6 and TRBJ1-4): GAGVSQSPRYKVTKRGQDVALRCDPISGHVSLYWYRQALGQGPEFLTYFNYEAQQDKSGLPNDRFSAERPEGSISTLTIQRTEQRDSAMYRCASSLTIQGQGEKLFFGSGTQLSVL.

The V and J genes are TRBV27 and TRBJ1-4, with D perhaps matching TRBD1 (6 bases). Germline V gene sequence: CDR1 MNHEY, CDR2 SMNVEV (reference sequence). The CDR3 contains 13 residues. V dropped 5 bases and J dropped 13 bases, with 17 bases sitting between them. The CDR3 region is CASSPDGGRGLFF. In nucleotides, the CDR3 is TGTGCCAGCAGTCCCGACGGGGGGCGTGGACTGTTTTTT.

The chain employs TRBV6-1 and TRBJ2-5; 8 bases map to TRBD1. The closer fit of TRBJ2-7 to the DNA end suggests the J call may be wrong. This CDR3 region has 14 residues. From germline, CDR1 is MNHNS and CDR2 SASEGT. In DNA form, the CDR3 reads TGTGCCAGCAGTGTAGGGACAGGTTTGACCGAGCAGTACTTC. Its protein product is CASSVGTGLTEQYF.

J is TRBJ2-1 and V is TRBV10-3; TRBD2 aligns across 7 bases. The V and J ends lost 4 bases and 2 bases, in that order; junction bases with no gene match: 2. CDR3 length equals 14 residues. Looked up from germline, CDR1 is ENHRY and CDR2 is SYGVKD. The CDR3: CAISGGRTYNEQFF. CDR3 sequence (DNA): TGTGCCATCAGTGGCGGGAGAACCTACAATGAGCAGTTCTTC.

V and J are TRBV15 and TRBJ2-3; 7 bases map to TRBD2. With V trimmed by 3 bases and J by 3 bases, 12 bases remained unmatched. Germline values: CDR1 LNHNV, CDR2 YYDKDF (reference sequence). This CDR3 spans 17 amino acids. This CDR3 reads CATSSDTGTTATDTQYF. In DNA, the CDR3 is TGTGCCACCAGCAGCGATACCGGGACTACGGCAACAGATACGCAGTATTTT.

The chain is built from TRBV5-6 and TRBJ1-5; D is unresolved. The CDR3 runs to 14 residues. Trimming left V 0 bases short and J 7 bases short, with 11 bases between. Germline values: CDR1 SGHDT, CDR2 YYEEEE. The CDR3 loop is CASSLGTGPQPQHF. CDR3 DNA: TGTGCCAGCAGCTTGGGGACTGGCCCCCAGCCCCAGCATTTT.

This clone occurred a few times. The V call is TRBV7-9, the J call TRBJ1-2; D is unresolved. CDR3 size: 14 residues. Looked up from germline, CDR1 is SEHNR and CDR2 is FQNEAQ (reference sequence). V was shortened by 5 bases and J by 8 bases, with 18 bases between the two germline ends. CDR3 residues: CASSPYLFRGGYTF. The CDR3 DNA is TGTGCCAGCAGCCCTTACCTGTTTAGAGGGGGCTACACCTTC.

The chain employs TRBV19 and TRBJ1-1; possible D gene TRBD1, 6 bases. The V gene lost 7 bases and the J gene lost 2 bases, with 20 bases spanning the gap. This CDR3 has 16 amino acids. Per the germline V gene, CDR1 is LNHDA and CDR2 is SQIVND (reference sequence). DNA of the CDR3: TGTGCCAGTACAGTTCTTAAGGCAGGGGCAAACACTGAAGCTTTCTTT. Protein: CASTVLKAGANTEAFF.

The V and J genes are TRBV25-1 and TRBJ1-2; weak D call: TRBD1 (5 bases). The V end was cut by 8 bases, the J end by 5 bases, with 12 bases between. Germline V gene sequence: CDR1 MGHDK, CDR2 SYGVNS. The length of the CDR3 is 12 residues. The CDR3 here is CASGGYGYGYTF. CDR3 bases: TGTGCCAGCGGGGGGTACGGGTATGGCTACACCTTC.

The chain links TRBV19 to TRBJ2-1; 7 bases map to TRBD2. The CDR3 runs to 15 residues. Germline CDR1 and CDR2: LNHDA and SQIVND (reference sequence). J lost 8 bases, V lost 1 base, and 8 bases had no gene match. CDR3 DNA: TGTGCCAGTAGTATAGCCTGGGGGGGTAAGGATGAGCAGTTCTTC. Its protein product is CASSIAWGGKDEQFF.

J is TRBJ2-7 and V is TRBV5-1; 9 positions match TRBD2. Germline-derived CDR1 and CDR2 are SGHRS and YFSETQ. The V gene end was trimmed by 4 bases and the J gene end by 2 bases; junction bases not matched to a gene: 10. CDR3 length: 16 amino acids. This CDR3 reads CASSASPSGTTYEQYF. CDR3 nucleotides: TGCGCCAGCAGCGCTTCTCCTAGCGGGACCACCTACGAGCAGTACTTC.

The J gene is TRBJ1-1, the V gene TRBV6-1; D call uncertain. Germline assignment: CDR1 MNHNS and CDR2 SASEGT. The CDR3 has 13 residues. Trimming took 2 bases from V and 10 from J, leaving 14 bases between them. The CDR3 protein is CASSESGPRPAFF. The CDR3 bases are TGTGCCAGCAGTGAATCGGGTCCTCGCCCAGCTTTCTTT.

This chain connects TRBV9 to TRBJ2-5, with D maybe TRBD1 (5 bases). CDR1 SGDLS and CDR2 YYNGEE come from the germline V gene. The germline V and J ends were trimmed by 4 bases and 1 base, with 5 bases remaining between them. The CDR3 spans 12 residues. In DNA, the CDR3 is TGTGCCAGCAGCAGGGGCCAAGAGACCCAGTACTTC. This sequence encodes CASSRGQETQYF.

The chain uses TRBV2 and TRBJ1-3; D gene ambiguous. This CDR3 is built from 15 residues. Trimming stripped 2 bases from V and 0 bases from J, with 8 bases between. Germline CDR1 is SNHLY and CDR2 is FYNNEI. The CDR3 region is CASSESGDSGNTIYF. The CDR3 DNA follows: TGTGCCAGCAGTGAATCCGGGGACTCTGGAAACACCATATATTTT.

CDR3 DNA: TGTGCCAGCAGTCACGGGGCAGGGGCGTATAATCAGCCCCAGCATTTT. Its protein is CASSHGAGAYNQPQHF. The rearrangement links TRBV7-8 to TRBJ1-5; D perhaps matches TRBD1 (6 bases). This CDR3 has 16 amino acids. Germline-derived CDR1 and CDR2 are SGHVS and FQNEAQ. V shed 6 bases and J shed 4 bases, with 19 bases lying between them.

The chain carries TRBV5-1 and TRBJ1-4, with D possibly TRBD1 on 6 matching bases. CDR1 and CDR2 (germline): SGHRS, YFSETQ. The CDR3 runs 16 residues. V was trimmed by 0 bases and J by 0 bases, leaving 9 bases between them. The CDR3 DNA reads TGCGCCAGCAGCTTGGGACAGGAAGCAACTAATGAAAAACTGTTTTTT. This gives the protein CASSLGQEATNEKLFF.

This chain joins TRBV28 and TRBJ1-4; D perhaps matches TRBD1 (5 bases). The CDR3 consists of 13 residues. The germline V gene has CDR1 MDHEN and CDR2 SYDVKM. Trimming cost V 5 bases and J 13 bases, with 17 bases left between them. This chain's CDR3 is CASSTPHLGVLFF. As DNA, the CDR3 is TGTGCCAGCAGTACACCCCATTTAGGGGTACTGTTTTTT.

The V call is TRBV25-1, the J call TRBJ1-2; 7 bases line up with TRBD1. The germline V gene encodes CDR1 MGHDK and CDR2 SYGVNS. The CDR3 extends over 15 amino acids. V lost 5 bases, J lost 4 bases, and 10 bases stayed unmatched. The CDR3 nucleotides are TGTGCCAGCAGTCCCTCAGGGGGGTTGAGCTATGGCTACACCTTC. Protein product: CASSPSGGLSYGYTF.

This clone was seen only a few times. The chain recombines TRBV6-5 with TRBJ2-2, with a weak D call TRBD1 (6 bases). The V end was cut by 2 bases, the J end by 8 bases, with 18 bases between. The CDR3 is made up of 16 amino acids. Per the germline V gene, CDR1 is MNHEY and CDR2 is SVGAGI. The DNA for the CDR3 is TGTGCCAGCAGTTACGAGCCAAGGGTGGGGGCGGGGGAGCTGTTTTTT. Protein: CASSYEPRVGAGELFF.

The chain employs TRBV5-1 and TRBJ1-3; 9 positions match TRBD1. The CDR3 loop spans 14 amino acids. Trimming removed 2 bases from V and 7 bases from J; junction bases left unmatched: 4. Germline V gene data show CDR1 as SGHRS and CDR2 as YFSETQ. The CDR3: CASSFRTGDNTIYF. In DNA, the CDR3 is TGCGCCAGCAGCTTCCGGACAGGGGATAACACCATATATTTT.

In regard to this clone: An end of the junction does not agree with germline; a read error may underlie this. The chain couples TRBV20-1 to TRBJ1-2; D gene unclear. Germline values: CDR1 DFQATT, CDR2 SNEGSKA (reference sequence). This CDR3 is 10 amino acids long. CDR3 loop: CSAPAPKAVF. In DNA, the CDR3 is TGCAGTGCCCCCGCCCCGAAGGCGGTTTTC.

This clone appeared a few times. As DNA, the CDR3 is TGTGCCAGTAGCATCAGCGGGAGGGCCCCCTACAATGAGCAGTTCTTC. Protein sequence: CASSISGRAPYNEQFF. The chain links TRBV19 to TRBJ2-1, with TRBD2 identical over 10 bases. This CDR3 contains 16 residues. Germline loops: CDR1 LNHDA, CDR2 SQIVND (reference sequence). J lost 2 bases, V lost 6 bases, and 7 bases had no gene match.

V usage is TRBV27 and J usage is TRBJ1-3; D is perhaps TRBD1 (6 bases). The CDR3 length is 15 residues. Germline V gene lookup returns CDR1 MNHEY and CDR2 SMNVEV (reference sequence). The V gene lost 3 bases and the J gene lost 4 bases, with 13 bases spanning the gap. CDR3: CASSLTQGGGNTIYF. As DNA, the CDR3 is TGTGCCAGCAGTTTGACACAGGGCGGGGGAAACACCATATATTTT.

The gene calls are TRBV4-2 and TRBJ2-1, with 10 bases identical to TRBD2. The germline gives CDR1 LGHNA, CDR2 YNFKEQ. The CDR3 loop spans 21 amino acids. V lost 1 base and J lost 7; bases outside the gene matches: 22. CDR3 sequence: CASSQVSVAGAGGPSGNEQFF. The CDR3 DNA follows: TGTGCCAGCAGCCAAGTTTCGGTTGCCGGAGCGGGAGGGCCCTCGGGTAATGAGCAGTTCTTC.

In regard to this clone: The junction and the germline gene differ at one end; a read error may be behind it. V gene TRBV30 combines with J gene TRBJ2-7; perhaps TRBD2 as D (6 bases). This CDR3 is built from 16 residues. Per germline, CDR1 GTSNPN and CDR2 SVGIG (reference sequence). The CDR3: CTWNEMVGRGTYEQYF. In DNA, the CDR3 is TGTACCTGGAATGAAATGGTCGGGAGAGGAACCTACGAGCAGTACTTC.

The V call is TRBV6-5, the J call TRBJ2-1; TRBD2 agrees at 7 bases. Germline trimming cut 5 bases from V and 5 bases from J; bases unmatched to any gene: 9. This CDR3 region has 15 residues. CDR1 MNHEY and CDR2 SVGAGI come from the germline V gene. The CDR3 is CASSPLGTTNNEQFF. The CDR3 DNA is TGTGCCAGCAGTCCCCTCGGGACTACCAACAATGAGCAGTTCTTC.

The chain employs TRBV11-2 and TRBJ2-7; D remains ambiguous. The CDR3 length is 13 residues. V was cut by 0 bases and J by 3 bases, with 6 bases left in between. Germline CDR1 reads SGHAT; CDR2 reads FQNNGV. This chain's CDR3 is CASSLEAVYEQYF. The CDR3 DNA reads as TGTGCCAGCAGCTTAGAAGCTGTCTACGAGCAGTACTTC.

The chain recombines TRBV18 with TRBJ2-4; tentatively, D is TRBD1 (5 bases). Germline CDR1 KGHSH, CDR2 LQKENI. There are 13 residues in the CDR3. Trimming stripped 4 bases from V and 5 bases from J, with 9 bases between. CDR3 nucleotides: TGTGCCAGCTCACAATCGACAGAAAACATTCAGTACTTC. Encoded protein: CASSQSTENIQYF.